These 12 T cell receptor beta chains originate from one sample sequenced in a study of blood T cell repertoires in COVID-19. The method was immunoSEQ multiplex PCR; TCRdb's version includes in-frame clones alone and lacks a portion of them. The repertoire holds approximately 210,000 clones, with about 88% as singletons. The sample taken for sequencing was peripheral blood. Source of these receptors: a man aged 35 to 55 with active or convalescent COVID-19.

The chain has TRBV28 and TRBJ1-5, with D perhaps TRBD1 (5 bases). Per germline, CDR1 MDHEN and CDR2 SYDVKM. The CDR3 is 17 residues long. V was shortened by 2 bases and J by 9 bases, with 23 bases between the two germline ends. CDR3 amino acids: CASSLNSGRVNGGPQHF. In nucleotides, the CDR3 is TGTGCCAGCAGTTTAAATTCTGGCAGGGTAAACGGTGGGCCCCAGCATTTT.

DNA for the CDR3: TGTGCCAGCTCACCTCAGATCACTGAAGCTTTCTTT. Amino acid sequence: CASSPQITEAFF. The chain is built from TRBV18 and TRBJ1-1, with D unresolved. V was pared by 3 bases and J by 4 bases, with 6 bases between. Germline assignment: CDR1 KGHSH and CDR2 LQKENI. CDR3 length: 12 amino acids.

This chain joins TRBV5-1 and TRBJ1-3, with a tentative D call TRBD1 (5 bases). Germline-derived CDR1 and CDR2 are SGHRS and YFSETQ. V was clipped by 4 bases and J by 4 bases, with 12 bases between them. This CDR3 comprises 14 residues. Here the CDR3 DNA reads TGCGCCAGCAGCGTCCAGGGTGCCGGAAACACCATATATTTT. Translation: CASSVQGAGNTIYF.

This sequence joins TRBV5-8 and TRBJ1-2, with TRBD1 as a possible D gene (6 bases). The germline V gene has CDR1 SGHTS and CDR2 YDEGEE. Trimming took off 1 base at V and 6 bases at J, with 10 bases between the two ends. The CDR3 consists of 13 residues. The CDR3 sequence is CASSLLAGDGYTF. The CDR3 DNA reads TGTGCCAGCAGCTTGTTGGCAGGGGATGGCTACACCTTC. Together with reference TRBV5-8 and TRBJ1-2, the CDR3 gives the full variable domain: EAGVTQSPTHLIKTRGQQATLRCSPISGHTSVYWYQQALGLGLQFLLWYDEGEERNRGNFPPRFSGRQFPNYSSELNVNALELEDSALYLCASSLLAGDGYTFGSGTRLTVV.

V and J are TRBV7-2 and TRBJ1-5; TRBD1 is a possible D gene (5 bases). Germline V gene sequence: CDR1 SGHTA, CDR2 FQGNSA. The V gene lost 5 bases and the J gene lost 8 bases, with 13 bases spanning the gap. This CDR3 is 13 amino acids long. Here the CDR3 reads CASSRPAQEPQHF. CDR3 bases: TGTGCCAGCAGCCGACCCGCACAGGAGCCCCAGCATTTT.

This chain joins TRBV9 and TRBJ1-6; D possibly corresponds to TRBD1 (6 bases). There are 14 residues in the CDR3. The V end lost 6 bases, the J end lost 7 bases, and 14 bases lay between the germline ends. Germline-derived CDR1 and CDR2 are SGDLS and YYNGEE. For the CDR3, the DNA is TGTGCCAGCAAACAGGACAGTTTAAATTCACCCCTCCACTTT. As protein: CASKQDSLNSPLHF. Full variable domain (rest looked up from reference TRBV9 and TRBJ1-6): DSGVTQTPKHLITATGQRVTLRCSPRSGDLSVYWYQQSLDQGLQFLIQYYNGEERAKGNILERFSAQQFPDLHSELNLSSLELGDSALYFCASKQDSLNSPLHFGNGTRLTVT.

This clone occurred a few times. V usage is TRBV19 and J usage is TRBJ1-1; D possibly corresponds to TRBD1 (5 bases). The V and J ends lost 4 bases and 1 base respectively, with 13 bases between them. The CDR3 is 15 residues long. Germline V CDR1 and CDR2: LNHDA, SQIVND (reference sequence). This CDR3 is CASSTLAGKNTEAFF. CDR3 DNA: TGTGCCAGTAGTACCCTCGCAGGGAAGAACACTGAAGCTTTCTTT.

The CDR3 loop is CAISPGQGNYGYTF. The CDR3 region has the DNA TGTGCCATCAGCCCGGGACAGGGGAACTATGGCTACACCTTC. The chain couples TRBV10-3 to TRBJ1-2; 10 positions match TRBD1. Trimming at V came to 6 bases and at J to 2 bases, leaving 3 bases not matched to a gene. The germline CDR1 and CDR2 sequences are ENHRY and SYGVKD. The CDR3 spans 14 residues.

This clone was seen only a few times. This chain connects TRBV7-8 to TRBJ2-1; 14 bases are a match to TRBD2. The CDR3 sequence is 19 residues long. The germline gives CDR1 SGHVS, CDR2 FQNEAQ. Trimming removed 5 bases from V and 12 bases from J; junction bases left unmatched: 21. The CDR3 loop reads CASSPLRLAGGPVLFRQFF. Written as DNA, the CDR3 is TGTGCCAGCAGCCCCCTTCGACTAGCGGGGGGGCCTGTACTATTTCGGCAGTTCTTC.

V gene TRBV19 combines with J gene TRBJ1-5, with 7 bases lining up with TRBD1. CDR3 length: 14 amino acids. V shed 5 bases, J shed 7 bases, and the junction held 8 bases outside the gene matches. Germline CDR1 reads LNHDA; CDR2 reads SQIVND (reference sequence). The CDR3 loop is CASSLRQGEQPQHF. The CDR3 coding sequence is TGTGCCAGTAGTCTACGACAGGGAGAGCAGCCCCAGCATTTT.

The gene calls are TRBV5-1 and TRBJ2-1, with 8 positions matching TRBD2. Trimming cost V 6 bases and J 5 bases; bases outside gene matches: 16. The CDR3 spans 17 residues. Germline V gene data show CDR1 as SGHRS and CDR2 as YFSETQ. The CDR3 DNA sequence: TGCGCCAGCATGATGGGGAGTAGGACTAGCTTCCACAATGAGCAGTTCTTC. The encoded protein is CASMMGSRTSFHNEQFF.

This rearrangement joins TRBV2 to TRBJ1-2, with D possibly being TRBD1 (5 bases). This CDR3 is built from 14 residues. Trimming removed 11 bases from V and 4 bases from J, with 20 bases in between. Germline CDR1 SNHLY, CDR2 FYNNEI. This CDR3 reads CAGQGPTSIYGYTF. CDR3 bases: TGTGCCGGGCAGGGCCCAACCTCGATCTATGGCTACACCTTC. Full variable domain (remainder filled in from reference TRBV2 and TRBJ1-2): EPEVTQTPSHQVTQMGQEVILRCVPISNHLYFYWYRQILGQKVEFLVSFYNNEISEKSEIFDDQFSVERPDGSNFTLKIRSTKLEDSAMYFCAGQGPTSIYGYTFGSGTRLTVV.